The TCR beta chain described here comes from a study of T cells in women clearing cervical HPV infection. Study background: Case blood drawn at lesion detection; control blood after infection cleared. With HLA typing for only a few women, HLA confounding remains possible. For cases, blood was sampled a median around 150 days after lesion detection, interquartile range roughly 90 to 210 days. Whole-study results and caveats: It is unknown whether associations predate infection; no effector/memory or HPV-specific sorting.

The V and J ends lost 6 bases and 1 base respectively, with 6 bases between them. From germline, CDR1 is SQVTM and CDR2 ANQGSEA. This CDR3 has 12 residues. TCRdb's copy holds only in-frame clones and misses some; the assay was immunoSEQ multiplex PCR. The table counts approximately 44,000 clones; 0.95% to 1.5% lies in the top ten. A remark on this clone: Its antigen is not identified. The read falls 3 residues short of the CDR3 end, and the missing part is taken from the germline J gene.

Sequenced: blood buffy coat. The receptor's source is a woman between 18 and 69 years old with a cervical HPV16 infection that either progressed to CIN3+ or cleared (not recorded which). The rearrangement links TRBV29-1 to TRBJ1-4; D gene ambiguous. The CDR3 bases that were read are TGCAGCGTCACCAGAACTAATGAAAAA. Translation: CSVTRTNEK. The CDR3, in full, reads CSVTRTNEKLFF. Full variable domain (missing parts from reference TRBV29-1 and TRBJ1-4): SAVISQKPSRDICQRGTSLTIQCQVDSQVTMMFWYRQQPGQSLTLIATANQGSEATYESGFVIDKFPISRPNLTFSTLTVSNMSPEDSSIYLCSVTRTNEKLFFGSGTQLSVL.